This passage covers 18 T cell receptor beta chains from one sample sequenced in a study of vaccination effects on CD4 cells after COVID-19. The protocol was immunoSEQ multiplex PCR, while the TCRdb copy is restricted to in-frame clones and leaves out a portion. The table records 40,000 to 45,000 clones, roughly 70% of them present only once. The antigens for these receptors are not known. CD4+ T cells specific for antigen were expanded with viral peptide pools by the ViraFEST assay before sequencing. CD4+ T cell isolation took place after 10 days of culture. Previously uninfected by SARS-CoV-2, the vaccine recipients also showed negative nucleocapsid antibodies. Sample: CD4+ T cells from PBMCs cultured with HCoV-OC43 spike peptides, taken before COVID-19 vaccination. Indicated subset: HCoV-OC43 spike overlapping peptide pool stimulation. The receptors were gathered from a human donor who received a COVID-19 vaccine.

In this sample, this clone is medium-sized. V and J are TRBV14 and TRBJ2-5; 10 positions match TRBD2. Germline V lookup: CDR1 SGHDN, CDR2 FVKESK. The CDR3 has 17 residues. The J segment lost 2 bases and the V segment lost 2 bases, leaving 8 bases of the junction unmatched. The CDR3 loop reads CASSQLAGDPKQETQYF. For the CDR3, the DNA is TGTGCCAGCAGCCAACTAGCGGGGGACCCAAAGCAAGAGACCCAGTACTTC. Looking up the rest from reference TRBV14 and TRBJ2-5 gives the full variable domain: EAGVTQFPSHSVIEKGQTVTLRCDPISGHDNLYWYRRVMGKEIKFLLHFVKESKQDESGMPNNRFLAERTGGTYSTLKVQPAELEDSGVYFCASSQLAGDPKQETQYFGPGTRLLVL.

This clone was found once. The chain uses TRBV28 and TRBJ1-5, with 7 bases lining up with TRBD1. There are 14 residues in the CDR3. Trimming removed 2 bases from V and 6 bases from J; junction bases left unmatched: 4. Germline assignment: CDR1 MDHEN and CDR2 SYDVKM. CDR3 amino acids: CASSLRQGGQPQHF. CDR3 bases: TGTGCCAGCAGTTTAAGGCAGGGGGGTCAGCCCCAGCATTTT.

In this sample, this clone turned up a few times. This chain connects TRBV29-1 to TRBJ1-1; D is ambiguous. V lost 4 bases and J lost 2, with 8 bases in between. The CDR3 totals 12 residues. CDR1 is SQVTM, CDR2 ANQGSEA, per germline. CDR3 sequence (DNA): TGCAGCGTTGTTGAGGGAAACACTGAAGCTTTCTTT. It yields the protein CSVVEGNTEAFF.

The V gene is TRBV4-3, the J gene TRBJ2-3; 9 nucleotides agree with TRBD2. The CDR3 has 17 residues. V shed 1 base and J 4 bases; nucleotides not matched to a gene: 9. CDR1 is LGHNA, CDR2 YSLEER, per germline. The CDR3, as DNA: TGCGCCAGCAGCCAAGTCTGGGCGGGGGGGCCTGCAGATACGCAGTATTTT. Residues: CASSQVWAGGPADTQYF.

This clone was seen only once. The V call is TRBV5-1, the J call TRBJ1-4; 11 positions agree with TRBD1. V was pared by 4 bases and J by 7 bases, with 9 bases of the junction left unmatched. Germline V gene data show CDR1 as SGHRS and CDR2 as YFSETQ. This CDR3 has 16 amino acids. CDR3 nucleotide sequence: TGCGCCAGCAGCCGGTTAGCCGGGACAGGGGGTGAAAAACTGTTTTTT. Translation gives CASSRLAGTGGEKLFF.

The CDR3 nucleotides read TGTGCCAGCAGACCAGACAGATCCAACGGCCCATACAATGAGCAGTTCTTC. Its translation is CASRPDRSNGPYNEQFF. This rearrangement joins TRBV7-8 to TRBJ2-1; the D gene is possibly TRBD1 (5 bases). The length of the CDR3 is 17 residues. Germline V CDR1 and CDR2: SGHVS, FQNEAQ. V dropped 6 bases and J dropped 4 bases, with 22 bases sitting between them.

The V call is TRBV6-5, the J call TRBJ1-5; D call uncertain. Trimming removed 6 bases at V and 7 bases at J, with 16 bases between. The CDR3 runs to 14 residues. In germline, CDR1 is MNHEY, CDR2 SVGAGI. Here the CDR3 DNA reads TGTGCCAGCAGAGCCTTCGTCGATGGGCAGCCCCAGCATTTT. Its protein is CASRAFVDGQPQHF.

This chain joins TRBV6-2 or TRBV6-3 and TRBJ1-1; a weak D match, TRBD1 (6 bases). V lost 5 bases to trimming and J lost 0 bases, with 10 bases between them. The V gene's germline CDR1 is MNHEY and CDR2 SVGEGT. This CDR3 comprises 14 residues. The CDR3 protein is CASSGQYMNTEAFF. CDR3 nucleotides: TGTGCCAGCAGTGGACAGTACATGAACACTGAAGCTTTCTTT.

CDR3 region: CASSEGQGPMNTEAFF. The CDR3 nucleotides are TGTGCCAGCAGCGAGGGACAGGGCCCGATGAACACTGAAGCTTTCTTT. The V and J genes are TRBV7-9 and TRBJ1-1; 9 bases line up with TRBD1. The germline V gene encodes CDR1 SEHNR and CDR2 FQNEAQ (reference sequence). This CDR3 region has 16 residues. Trimming cost V 5 bases and J 0 bases; bases outside gene matches: 7.

The rearrangement links TRBV4-2 to TRBJ2-7; TRBD2 aligns across 10 bases. The CDR3 contains 15 residues. Germline V lookup: CDR1 LGHNA, CDR2 YNFKEQ. After removal of 4 bases from V and 3 bases from J, the junction contained 6 bases not matched to a gene. CDR3 in amino acids: CASSRSGLADYEQYF. For the CDR3, the DNA is TGTGCCAGCAGCCGCTCCGGACTAGCGGACTACGAGCAGTACTTC.

This clone was observed a few times. The chain recombines TRBV5-1 with TRBJ1-5; D remains ambiguous. Germline lookup yields CDR1 SGHRS and CDR2 YFSETQ. Trimming took off 1 base at V and 4 bases at J, with 6 bases between the two ends. This CDR3 has 13 residues. In nucleotides, the CDR3 is TGCGCCAGCAGCTTGTTACCGAATCAGCCCCAGCATTTT. It codes for CASSLLPNQPQHF.

V is TRBV5-4 and J is TRBJ2-7, with D maybe TRBD2 (6 bases). The CDR3 sequence is 15 residues long. Germline V lookup: CDR1 SGHNT, CDR2 YYREEE (reference sequence). Trimming took off 1 base at V and 7 bases at J, with 18 bases between the two ends. The CDR3 spells CASSLSHRLVAEQYF. CDR3 nucleotides: TGTGCCAGCAGCTTGTCCCATAGACTAGTCGCTGAGCAGTACTTC.

In this sample, this clone turned up a few times. The chain couples TRBV5-1 to TRBJ1-2; D is unclear. Germline V lookup: CDR1 SGHRS, CDR2 YFSETQ. Trimming took 3 bases from V and 8 from J, leaving 14 bases between them. This CDR3 has 13 residues. The CDR3 DNA reads as TGCGCCAGCAGCTCGCCGAGGAGGGAGGGCTACACCTTC. Amino acids: CASSSPRREGYTF. Looking up the rest from reference TRBV5-1 and TRBJ1-2 gives the full variable domain: KAGVTQTPRYLIKTRGQQVTLSCSPISGHRSVSWYQQTPGQGLQFLFEYFSETQRNKGNFPGRFSGRQFSNSRSEMNVSTLELGDSALYLCASSSPRREGYTFGSGTRLTVV.

The chain links TRBV27 to TRBJ2-7; D uncertain. V lost 5 bases and J 6 bases, leaving 14 bases between the germline ends. The CDR3 consists of 13 residues. Per germline, CDR1 MNHEY and CDR2 SMNVEV (reference sequence). For the CDR3, the DNA is TGTGCCAGCAGTCCCCTCCAAGCGCGCGAGCAGTACTTC. It yields the protein CASSPLQAREQYF.

This clone was picked up a small number of times. The gene calls are TRBV5-1 and TRBJ2-5, with 7 positions matching TRBD2. Trimming cost V 2 bases and J 1 base; bases outside gene matches: 5. The CDR3 has 15 residues. In germline, CDR1 is SGHRS, CDR2 YFSETQ. This CDR3 is CASSFDGGFQETQYF. The DNA of the CDR3 is TGCGCCAGCAGCTTTGACGGGGGGTTCCAAGAGACCCAGTACTTC.

The V and J genes are TRBV19 and TRBJ2-1; 11 bases match TRBD1. The CDR3 has 15 residues. Germline V gene lookup returns CDR1 LNHDA and CDR2 SQIVND (reference sequence). J lost 7 bases, V lost 6 bases, and 8 bases had no gene match. The chain's CDR3 is CASSRGQGARNEQFF. As DNA, the CDR3 is TGTGCCAGTAGCCGCGGACAGGGGGCTCGGAATGAGCAGTTCTTC.

This clone came up once. This chain connects TRBV28 to TRBJ2-6; D not certain. This CDR3 has 14 amino acids. Germline V gene sequence: CDR1 MDHEN, CDR2 SYDVKM. V was trimmed by 5 bases and J by 0 bases, leaving 5 bases between them. The CDR3 region is CASSTGSGANVLTF. The CDR3 bases are TGTGCCAGCAGTACGGGCTCTGGGGCCAACGTCCTGACTTTC.

This clone was detected ten times or more. V and J are TRBV3-1 (or the pseudogene TRBV3-2) and TRBJ1-2; weak D call: TRBD1 (5 bases). Germline values: CDR1 LGHDT, CDR2 YNNKEL (reference sequence). Trimming cost V 0 bases and J 2 bases, with 13 bases left between them. The CDR3 is made up of 16 amino acids. The CDR3 nucleotides read TGTGCCAGCAGCCAAGATGCCAGGGCTTCCAACTATGGCTACACCTTC. It encodes CASSQDARASNYGYTF.